The entry below describes one T cell receptor beta chain. Using immunoSEQ multiplex PCR, the repertoire was profiled, and TCRdb retains in-frame clones only, with some absent. This sample carries fewer than 2,000 clones, roughly 70% of them seen once, and the ten largest clones take 15% to 20%. The record originates from a study of immune cell composition in non-small cell lung cancer. Germline V gene lookup returns CDR1 SGHRS and CDR2 YFSETQ. This CDR3 is 16 amino acids long. Normal lung sampling was at least 3 cm from the tumour, as distant as possible. This sequence originates from a human donor with non-small cell lung cancer. The sequencing sample was made of non-adjacent lung tissue. The rearrangement joins TRBV5-1 to TRBJ2-5, with D tentatively TRBD1 (5 bases). The J call could be wrong; TRBJ2-7 is a better fit for the DNA end. The CDR3 bases are TGCGCCAGCAGCTTGGCGGCTCGCAGGGCTACCCACGAGCAGTACTTC. This sequence encodes CASSLAARRATHEQYF.